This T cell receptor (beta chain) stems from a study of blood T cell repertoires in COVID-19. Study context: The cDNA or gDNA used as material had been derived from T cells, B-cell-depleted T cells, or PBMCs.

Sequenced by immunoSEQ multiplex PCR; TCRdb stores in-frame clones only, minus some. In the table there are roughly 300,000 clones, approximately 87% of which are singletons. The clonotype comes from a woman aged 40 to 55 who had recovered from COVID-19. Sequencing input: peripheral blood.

Here the CDR3 reads CAISPSIVEQFF. The CDR3 bases are TGTGCCATCAGTCCTAGCATAGTTGAGCAGTTCTTC. The chain joins TRBV10-3 to TRBJ2-1; maybe TRBD2 (5 bases). V was cut by 5 bases and J by 9 bases, with 11 bases left in between. The CDR3 contains 12 residues. Germline CDR1 ENHRY, CDR2 SYGVKD.